Following are 13 T cell receptor beta chains from one sample sequenced in a study of PD-1 blockade in classical Hodgkin lymphoma. Every patient relapsed after autologous stem cell transplantation, and brentuximab vedotin exposure varied. Method: immunoSEQ multiplex PCR; TCRdb's copy keeps in-frame clones and lacks some. In the table there are approximately 14,000 clones, roughly 80% of which are singletons. Sequenced here: peripheral blood mononuclear cells (PBMCs), sampled at baseline. The receptor source for this set is a human donor with classical Hodgkin lymphoma.

This rearrangement joins TRBV18 to TRBJ2-3; D is unresolved. The CDR3 contains 13 residues. The germline V gene encodes CDR1 KGHSH and CDR2 LQKENI. V was pared by 3 bases and J by 2 bases, with 6 bases between. The CDR3 region has the DNA TGTGCCAGCTCACCCGATTCCACAGATACGCAGTATTTT. This codes for CASSPDSTDTQYF.

By frequency in the sample, this clone is medium-sized. The V gene is TRBV5-6, the J gene TRBJ2-7; D not certain. This CDR3 spans 12 amino acids. Germline-derived CDR1 and CDR2 are SGHDT and YYEEEE. Trimming removed 1 base at V and 4 bases at J, with 6 bases between. The CDR3 spells CASSLSTYEQYF. The CDR3 DNA sequence: TGTGCCAGCAGCTTGTCCACATACGAGCAGTACTTC. Together with reference TRBV5-6 and TRBJ2-7, the CDR3 gives the full variable domain: DAGVTQSPTHLIKTRGQQVTLRCSPKSGHDTVSWYQQALGQGPQFIFQYYEEEERQRGNFPDRFSGHQFPNYSSELNVNALLLGDSALYLCASSLSTYEQYFGPGTRLTVT.

The CDR3 here is CASSHPRDRVNEKLFF. The CDR3 nucleotides read TGTGCCAGCAGCCATCCCCGGGACAGGGTAAATGAAAAACTGTTTTTT. The genes are TRBV11-2 and TRBJ1-4; 9 bases align to TRBD1. The V and J ends lost 5 bases and 5 bases, in that order; junction bases with no gene match: 9. Germline CDR1 SGHAT, CDR2 FQNNGV. The CDR3 loop spans 16 amino acids. The full variable domain, with the rest looked up from reference TRBV11-2 and TRBJ1-4, is EAGVAQSPRYKIIEKRQSVAFWCNPISGHATLYWYQQILGQGPKLLIQFQNNGVVDDSQLPKDRFSAERLKGVDSTLKIQPAKLEDSAVYLCASSHPRDRVNEKLFFGSGTQLSVL.

V is TRBV10-3 and J is TRBJ2-5; D may be TRBD1 or TRBD2 (5 bases each). From germline, CDR1 is ENHRY and CDR2 SYGVKD. This CDR3 has 15 residues. Trimming removed 6 bases at V and 1 base at J, with 15 bases between. For the CDR3, the DNA is TGTGCCATCAGCAACGGGGCAACATTCCAAGAGACCCAGTACTTC. Its protein is CAISNGATFQETQYF.

This clone was counted a few times. This rearrangement joins TRBV18 to TRBJ2-7; D is unclear. This CDR3 contains 13 residues. The V end lost 0 bases, the J end lost 4 bases, and 7 bases lay between the germline ends. The germline CDR1 and CDR2 sequences are KGHSH and LQKENI. As DNA, the CDR3 is TGTGCCAGCTCACCACCGGTGTCTTACGAGCAGTACTTC. It translates to CASSPPVSYEQYF.

The V gene is TRBV2, the J gene TRBJ1-3; D is perhaps TRBD1 (5 bases). The CDR3 loop spans 14 amino acids. Germline-derived CDR1 and CDR2 are SNHLY and FYNNEI. Trimming took 8 bases from V and 0 from J, leaving 11 bases between them. The CDR3 coding sequence is TGTGCCAGCGGCGGGGACCTCTCTGGAAACACCATATATTTT. Translation: CASGGDLSGNTIYF.

The gene calls are TRBV5-8 and TRBJ1-2; 8 bases map to TRBD1. The germline gives CDR1 SGHTS, CDR2 YDEGEE. Unmatched junction bases numbered 15, after V lost 4 bases and J lost 7 bases. The CDR3 consists of 16 residues. CDR3 nucleotide sequence: TGTGCCAGCAGCATGGAACCCGGGACAGGAATTTTTGGCTACACCTTC. Translating gives CASSMEPGTGIFGYTF.

This clone was seen a handful of times. The gene calls are TRBV9 and TRBJ1-6, with unresolved D. Trimming removed 0 bases at V and 10 bases at J, with 5 bases between. Germline-derived CDR1 and CDR2 are SGDLS and YYNGEE. This CDR3 spans 12 amino acids. The CDR3 sequence is CASSVGGSPLHF. Written as DNA, the CDR3 is TGTGCCAGCAGCGTAGGAGGGTCACCCCTCCACTTT. The complete variable domain, with remaining parts taken from reference TRBV9 and TRBJ1-6, reads DSGVTQTPKHLITATGQRVTLRCSPRSGDLSVYWYQQSLDQGLQFLIQYYNGEERAKGNILERFSAQQFPDLHSELNLSSLELGDSALYFCASSVGGSPLHFGNGTRLTVT.

The rearrangement joins TRBV5-1 to TRBJ2-2; TRBD1 matches 7 bases. V dropped 3 bases and J dropped 6; count of bases not matched to a gene: 14. Germline V CDR1 and CDR2: SGHRS, YFSETQ. The CDR3 covers 17 residues. The chain's CDR3 is CASSSGQRQGKSGELFF. The CDR3 bases are TGCGCCAGCAGCTCAGGCCAAAGACAGGGAAAGTCCGGGGAGCTGTTTTTT.

CDR3 sequence: CASSIDQGGTDTQYF. The CDR3 DNA sequence: TGTGCCAGCAGCATAGATCAGGGAGGCACAGATACGCAGTATTTT. The rearrangement uses TRBV7-2 and TRBJ2-3; D possibly matches TRBD1 or TRBD2 (5 bases each). V lost 5 bases to trimming and J lost 1 base, with 13 bases between them. The CDR3 consists of 15 residues. CDR1 is SGHTA and CDR2 is FQGNSA in the germline V gene. The variable domain in full, completed from reference TRBV7-2 and TRBJ2-3, reads GAGVSQSPSNKVTEKGKDVELRCDPISGHTALYWYRQSLGQGLEFLIYFQGNSAPDKSGLPSDRFSAERTGGSVSTLTIQRTQQEDSAVYLCASSIDQGGTDTQYFGPGTRLTVL.

The chain has TRBV7-9 and TRBJ2-5; 10 nucleotides match TRBD2. This CDR3 is 15 amino acids long. Trimming at V came to 6 bases and at J to 5 bases, leaving 9 bases not matched to a gene. CDR1 and CDR2 from the germline V gene are SEHNR and FQNEAQ (reference sequence). Written as DNA, the CDR3 is TGTGCCAGCAGTCCTGGAGCGGGAGGGTGGGAGACCCAGTACTTC. Its protein is CASSPGAGGWETQYF.

In its sample, this clone was seen once. This rearrangement joins TRBV14 to TRBJ2-5; 8 nucleotides align to TRBD1. Germline loops: CDR1 SGHDN, CDR2 FVKESK. The CDR3 spans 16 residues. After removal of 3 bases from V and 3 bases from J, the junction contained 9 bases not matched to a gene. CDR3 sequence (DNA): TGTGCCAGCAGCCAGCTGGGGGCAGGGGGCGAAGAGACCCAGTACTTC. Its protein product is CASSQLGAGGEETQYF.

In its sample, this clone is medium-sized (0.01 to 0.1%). An end of the junction does not agree with germline; a read error may underlie this. The rearrangement uses TRBV30 and TRBJ2-7, with D possibly called TRBD1 or TRBD2 (6 bases each). The CDR3 runs 11 residues. Germline V gives CDR1 GTSNPN, CDR2 SVGIG (reference sequence). The DNA of the CDR3 is TGTGCCTGGAGTGGGGGGGCAGCGATCAACTTC. This gives the protein CAWSGGAAINF.